Listed below are T cell receptor beta chains from one sample, sequenced in a study of blood T cell repertoires in COVID-19. Repertoires were generated with immunoSEQ multiplex PCR, while TCRdb's copy carries only in-frame clones and drops some. The sample includes roughly 450,000 clones, roughly 87% of them seen just once. What was sequenced was PBMCs or T cells enriched from blood (not recorded which). The receptors shown here come from a man aged 18 to 30 who had recovered from COVID-19. The CDR3 runs from the conserved cysteine through the conserved F or W. The order of the fields is V gene, D gene, clone size, J gene, CDR3 DNA, CDR3 protein. D genes are given only for firm matches. Expanded clones are given a class, and other clones once, few, many or no size at all.

TRBV4-1	.	.	TRBJ1-6	TGCGCCAGCAGCCAAGGCCCCCAGTCGACAGTAGCACCCCTCCACTTT	CASSQGPQSTVAPLHF
TRBV27	TRBD1	.	TRBJ1-6	TGTGCCAGCAGTTTATTAGGGACAGCATTATCACCCCTCCACTTT	CASSLLGTALSPLHF
TRBV2	.	.	TRBJ1-2	TGTGCCAGCAATTTAGAGTATGGCTACACCTTC	CASNLEYGYTF
TRBV18	.	.	TRBJ1-1	TGTGCCAGCTCAGGGCAGGTCGAAGAAGCTTTCTTT	CASSGQVEEAFF
TRBV19	.	.	TRBJ1-1	TGTGCCAGTAGTCATCCGGGGACTGAAGCTTTCTTT	CASSHPGTEAFF
TRBV3-1/TRBV3-2	TRBD1	.	TRBJ1-1	TGTGCCAGCAGCCCTTCCAGGACAGGGGGCACTGAAGCTTTCTTT	CASSPSRTGGTEAFF
TRBV5-1	TRBD1	.	TRBJ1-1	TGCGCCAGCAGCTTGATACCGGGACAGATGAACACTGAAGCTTTCTTT	CASSLIPGQMNTEAFF
TRBV7-9	.	.	TRBJ2-5	TGTGCCAGCAGCTGGGAGGAGCTACGTCTCCAAGAGACCCAGTACTTC	CASSWEELRLQETQYF
TRBV3-1/TRBV3-2	TRBD1	.	TRBJ1-1	TGTGCCAGCAGCCGCCGGACAGGGGGCATGAACACTGAAGCTTTCTTT	CASSRRTGGMNTEAFF
TRBV11-2	.	.	TRBJ1-6	TGTGCCAGCAGCTTAGGCGGGGACTCCTATAATTCACCCCTCCACTTT	CASSLGGDSYNSPLHF
TRBV5-4	.	.	TRBJ1-1	TGTGCCAGCAGCCGGTCGGACACTGAAGCTTTCTTT	CASSRSDTEAFF
TRBV21-1	.	once	TRBJ1-1	TGTGCCAGCACCCCTCCCGCCGGGGGTACGGCTTTCTTT	CASTPPAGGTAFF
TRBV7-3	TRBD2	.	TRBJ2-7	TGTGCCAGCAGCTTAAACGCCGGGACTAGCGGGGGTGTCTACGAGCAGTACTTC	CASSLNAGTSGGVYEQYF
TRBV12-3/TRBV12-4	.	once	TRBJ2-3	TGTGCCAGCGGGGGATGGGGGGCAGATACGCAGTATTTT	CASGGWGADTQYF
TRBV13	TRBD2	.	TRBJ2-7	TGTGCCAGCAGCTTAGGTGGGTCGGGAGGTTCCTACGAGCAGTACTTC	CASSLGGSGGSYEQYF
TRBV6-5	.	.	TRBJ1-1	TGTGCCAGCAGTTACCAGGCTTCCCAACCCCCTGAAGCTTTCTTT	CASSYQASQPPEAFF
TRBV11-3	.	.	TRBJ1-3	TGTGCCAGCAGCTTACGCTCTCAGGGAAACACCATATATTTT	CASSLRSQGNTIYF
TRBV3-1/TRBV3-2	.	.	TRBJ2-5	TGTGCCAGCAGCCAAGGAGGCACCCAGTACTTC	CASSQGGTQYF
TRBV3-1/TRBV3-2	.	.	TRBJ1-6	TGTGCCAGCAGCCACCTTGAGGCCGTCTCACCCCTCCACTTT	CASSHLEAVSPLHF
TRBV30	TRBD1	.	TRBJ1-5	TGTGCCTGGGGGGGACAGCTCAATCAGCCCCAGCATTTT	CAWGGQLNQPQHF
TRBV29-1	.	.	TRBJ2-5	TGCAGCGTTTGGAGGATGGCGGGACGAGAGACCCAGTACTTC	CSVWRMAGRETQYF
TRBV18	.	.	TRBJ2-2	TGTGCCAGCTCACCGACTAGGGTTAACACCGGGGAGCTGTTTTTT	CASSPTRVNTGELFF
TRBV28	TRBD1	.	TRBJ1-1	TGTGCCAGCAGTTTGGGGACAGGAACTGAAGCTTTCTTT	CASSLGTGTEAFF
TRBV5-6	.	.	TRBJ1-1	TGTGCCAGCAGCTCACAGCGGGCCGAAGCTTTCTTT	CASSSQRAEAFF
TRBV19	.	.	TRBJ1-1	TGTGCCAGTAGTAGAAAAGGACAGCGTAACACTGAAGCTTTCTTT	CASSRKGQRNTEAFF
TRBV7-6	.	.	TRBJ2-2	TGTGCCAGCAGCTCCGGACTCAAAACCGGGGAGCTGTTTTTT	CASSSGLKTGELFF
TRBV28	TRBD1	.	TRBJ1-5	TGTGCCAGCAACACGGACAGGGGCTTGGGTCAGCCCCAGCATTTT	CASNTDRGLGQPQHF
TRBV19	TRBD1	.	TRBJ1-5	TGTGCCAGTAGTAGGTGGACAGGAGATCAGCCCCAGCATTTT	CASSRWTGDQPQHF
TRBV28	.	.	TRBJ2-4	TGTGCCAGCAGCCGCGGGGATAACATTCAGTACTTC	CASSRGDNIQYF
TRBV3-1/TRBV3-2	.	once	TRBJ2-2	TGTGCCAGCAGCCCGGGACTCGTGAACACCGGGGAGCTGTTTTTT	CASSPGLVNTGELFF
TRBV5-5	TRBD1	.	TRBJ1-5	TGTGCCAGCAGCCCGGGGACAGGGAGCAATCAGCCCCAGCATTTT	CASSPGTGSNQPQHF
TRBV7-3	TRBD1	once	TRBJ1-2	TGTGCCAGCAGTTCGACAGGGGGCTATGGCTACACCTTC	CASSSTGGYGYTF
TRBV5-4	.	once	TRBJ1-1	TGTGCCAGCAGCCTATGGGGCGTGAACACTGAAGCTTTCTTT	CASSLWGVNTEAFF
TRBV9	TRBD1	.	TRBJ1-1	TGTGCCAGCAGCAAACGAGACAGGGCGAACACTGAAGCTTTCTTT	CASSKRDRANTEAFF
TRBV7-9	TRBD1	.	TRBJ1-1	TGTGCCAGCAGCTTCGGGACAGACCCCACTGAAGCTTTCTTT	CASSFGTDPTEAFF
TRBV6-5	TRBD1	.	TRBJ1-6	TGTGCCAGCAAAGGACAGGGTCGAGCCTCACCCCTCCACTTT	CASKGQGRASPLHF
TRBV6-5	TRBD2	.	TRBJ2-3	TGTGCCAGCAGTCTAGCGGGGGGGAGGGATACGCAGTATTTT	CASSLAGGRDTQYF
TRBV7-2	.	.	TRBJ2-7	TGTGCCAGCAGCTTAGGAAGAATAGCCTACGAGCAGTACTTC	CASSLGRIAYEQYF
TRBV10-3	TRBD2	.	TRBJ2-1	TGTGCCATCACGTATAGCGGGAGCGAGGTTGAGCAGTTCTTC	CAITYSGSEVEQFF
TRBV28	.	.	TRBJ2-3	TGTGCCAGCAGTGCGGCTCTCACAGATACGCAGTATTTT	CASSAALTDTQYF
TRBV20-1	.	once	TRBJ1-1	TGCAGTGCTAGTAAGGGGAAGAACACTGAAGCTTTCTTT	CSASKGKNTEAFF
TRBV11-2	.	.	TRBJ1-5	TGTGCCAGCAGCCCAGGACAGTATAGCAATCAGCCCCAGCATTTT	CASSPGQYSNQPQHF
TRBV5-1	TRBD2	.	TRBJ2-4	TGCGCCAGCAGCTTGACTAGCGGGAGTCTAGAACGGGGCATTCAGTACTTC	CASSLTSGSLERGIQYF
TRBV9	TRBD2	.	TRBJ2-3	TGTGCCAGCAGCGTAGGGCCTAGCGGGAGCACAGATACGCAGTATTTT	CASSVGPSGSTDTQYF
TRBV6-1	.	.	TRBJ2-3	TGTGCCAGCAGTGAACTAGCGCCGACAGATACGCAGTATTTT	CASSELAPTDTQYF
TRBV2	TRBD1	.	TRBJ2-5	TGTGCCAGCAGTGCACGGATCGTTACAGGGGAGTTTCCAGAGACCCAGTACTTC	CASSARIVTGEFPETQYF